This record covers a single T cell receptor beta chain. Patients in Seattle were enrolled during active infection, then followed longitudinally. CDR3 length: 14 residues. V was cut by 3 bases and J by 2 bases, with 10 bases left in between. CDR1 and CDR2 (germline): KGHSH, LQKENI. Original handling: How many nucleated cells were present was estimated from reference gene primer amplification. Here immunoSEQ multiplex PCR was the method, and the copy in TCRdb shows in-frame clones only, minus some. V, J and clone size reflect that table, while D and trimming were determined from the DNA. Of around 190,000 clones in the sample, roughly 80% were seen once. The source of the sample is a study of blood T cell repertoires in COVID-19. Study summary: The United States, Italy and Spain provided the acute and convalescent COVID-19 samples. T cells, B-cell-depleted T cells, or PBMCs supplied cDNA or gDNA.

The TCR originated in a woman in her fifties or sixties with COVID-19, enrolled during active disease. Sequencing was performed on peripheral blood. The rearrangement joins TRBV18 to TRBJ1-2; no clear D. The CDR3 DNA reads as TGTGCCAGCTCACCGCCGGGAGACAACTATGGCTACACCTTC. It translates to CASSPPGDNYGYTF.